This T cell receptor beta chain was identified during a study of low-dose radiotherapy and immunotherapy resistance in tumors. In the study overall: Cohort 1 patients were irradiated with 0.5 Gy fractions every 2 weeks to 6.5 Gy total. Each fraction given to Cohort 2 every two weeks delivered 1 Gy, and the total reached 13 Gy over 26 weeks.

The CDR3 extends over 15 amino acids. Germline values: CDR1 SGHRS, CDR2 YFSETQ. V dropped 0 bases and J dropped 1 base, with 7 bases sitting between them. Time point reported: after trial treatment. The treatment here: LDRT plus nivolumab, ipilimumab, low-dose cyclophosphamide and aspirin (RACIN trial). Low-dose radiotherapy, low-dose cyclophosphamide, aspirin, ipilimumab and nivolumab were all given to the donors. This clonotype was seen ten or more times. First-strand cDNA used TRAV- and TRBV-specific primers, covering alpha and beta chains. Using a constant-region primer together with a V-primer adapter, TCRs were subjected to around 22 PCR cycles of amplification. One entry per CDR3 protein, called by TCRdb with MiXCR from the reads. The table includes about 58,000 distinct CDR3 sequences, about 23% detected once.

The clonotype originates from a male donor with prostate cancer. V usage is TRBV5-1 and J usage is TRBJ2-2; D remains ambiguous. Sequenced material: PBMCs, taken after low-dose radiotherapy plus immunotherapy. The CDR3 protein is CASSLDQMNTGELFF. The CDR3 region has the DNA TGCGCCAGCAGCTTGGATCAGATGAACACCGGGGAGCTGTTTTTT. Variable domain in full (rest from reference TRBV5-1 and TRBJ2-2): KAGVTQTPRYLIKTRGQQVTLSCSPISGHRSVSWYQQTPGQGLQFLFEYFSETQRNKGNFPGRFSGRQFSNSRSEMNVSTLELGDSALYLCASSLDQMNTGELFFGEGSRLTVL.